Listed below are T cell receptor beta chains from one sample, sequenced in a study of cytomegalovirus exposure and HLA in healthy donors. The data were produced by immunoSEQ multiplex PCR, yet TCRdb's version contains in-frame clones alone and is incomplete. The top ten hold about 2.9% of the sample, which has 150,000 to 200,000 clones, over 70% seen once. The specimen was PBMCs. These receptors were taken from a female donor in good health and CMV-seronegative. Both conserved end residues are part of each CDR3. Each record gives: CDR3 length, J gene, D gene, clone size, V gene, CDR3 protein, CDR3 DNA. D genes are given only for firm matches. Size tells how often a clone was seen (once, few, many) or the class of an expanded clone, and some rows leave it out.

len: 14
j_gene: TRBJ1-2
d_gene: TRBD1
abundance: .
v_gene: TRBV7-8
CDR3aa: CASSSQGTGHGYTF
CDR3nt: TGTGCCAGCAGCTCTCAAGGGACAGGTCACGGCTACACCTTC

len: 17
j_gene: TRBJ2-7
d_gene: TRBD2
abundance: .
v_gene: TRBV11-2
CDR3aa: CASSLVRASGNSYEQYF
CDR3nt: TGTGCCAGCAGCTTAGTACGGGCTAGCGGAAACTCCTACGAGCAGTACTTC

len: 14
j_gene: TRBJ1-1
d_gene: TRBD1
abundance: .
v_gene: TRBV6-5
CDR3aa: CASSYTSGGIEAFF
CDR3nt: TGTGCCAGCAGTTATACTTCAGGGGGCATTGAAGCTTTCTTT

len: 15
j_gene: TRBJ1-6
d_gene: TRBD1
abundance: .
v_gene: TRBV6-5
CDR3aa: CASRRGTGASSPLHF
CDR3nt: TGTGCCAGCAGGCGCGGGACAGGGGCCTCTTCACCCCTCCACTTT

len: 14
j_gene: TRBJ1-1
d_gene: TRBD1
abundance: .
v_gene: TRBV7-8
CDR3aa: CASSRGTGGTEAFF
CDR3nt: TGTGCCAGCAGCCGGGGGACAGGGGGGACTGAAGCTTTCTTT

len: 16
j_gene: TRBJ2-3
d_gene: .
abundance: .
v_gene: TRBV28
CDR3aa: CASSPIGAGATDTQYF
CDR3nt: TGTGCCAGCAGTCCCATCGGGGCGGGGGCCACAGATACGCAGTATTTT

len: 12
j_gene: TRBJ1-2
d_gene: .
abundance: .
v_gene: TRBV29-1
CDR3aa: CSVGTGSGGYTF
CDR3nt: TGCAGCGTGGGAACAGGGAGCGGCGGCTACACCTTC

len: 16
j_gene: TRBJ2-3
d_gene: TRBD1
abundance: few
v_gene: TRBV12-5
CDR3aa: CASGLVDRGGTDTQYF
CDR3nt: TGTGCTAGTGGTTTGGTGGACAGGGGTGGCACAGATACGCAGTATTTT

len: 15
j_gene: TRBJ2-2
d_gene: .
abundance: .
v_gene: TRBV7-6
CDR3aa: CASSLETGNTGELFF
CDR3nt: TGTGCCAGCAGCTTGGAAACAGGGAACACCGGGGAGCTGTTTTTT

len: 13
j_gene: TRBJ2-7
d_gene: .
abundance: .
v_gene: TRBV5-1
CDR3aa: CASSLQGNYEQYF
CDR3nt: TGCGCCAGCAGCTTGCAGGGGAACTACGAGCAGTACTTC

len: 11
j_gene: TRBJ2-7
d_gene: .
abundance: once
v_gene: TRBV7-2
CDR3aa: CASSPSYEQYF
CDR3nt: TGTGCCAGCAGCCCTTCCTACGAGCAGTACTTC

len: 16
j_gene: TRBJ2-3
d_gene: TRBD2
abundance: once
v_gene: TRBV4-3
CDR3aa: CASSQKVSGGPDTQYF
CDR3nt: TGCGCCAGCAGCCAAAAGGTTAGCGGGGGCCCGGATACGCAGTATTTT

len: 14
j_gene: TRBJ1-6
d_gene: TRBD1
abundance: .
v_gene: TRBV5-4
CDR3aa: CASSPPGQGAPLHF
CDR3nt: TGTGCCAGCAGCCCCCCCGGACAGGGGGCACCCCTCCACTTT

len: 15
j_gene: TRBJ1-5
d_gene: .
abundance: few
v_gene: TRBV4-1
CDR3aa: CASSQEQTAYQPQHF
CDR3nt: TGCGCCAGCAGCCAAGAACAGACAGCTTATCAACCCCAGCATTTT

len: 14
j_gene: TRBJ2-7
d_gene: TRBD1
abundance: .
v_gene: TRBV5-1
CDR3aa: CASSHDRALREQYF
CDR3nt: TGCGCCAGCAGCCACGACAGGGCCTTACGCGAGCAGTACTTC

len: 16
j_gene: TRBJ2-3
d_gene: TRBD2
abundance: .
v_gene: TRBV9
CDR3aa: CASSPGLAGGLDTQYF
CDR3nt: TGTGCCAGCAGCCCCGGTCTGGCGGGAGGGTTGGATACGCAGTATTTT

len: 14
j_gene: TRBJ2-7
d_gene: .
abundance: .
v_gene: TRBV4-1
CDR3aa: CASSQDRESDEQYF
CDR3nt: TGCGCCAGCAGCCAAGATCGGGAGTCAGACGAGCAGTACTTC

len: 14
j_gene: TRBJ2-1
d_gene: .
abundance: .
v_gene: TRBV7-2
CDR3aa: CASSLIRVGNEQFF
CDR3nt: TGTGCCAGCAGCTTAATCAGGGTTGGCAATGAGCAGTTCTTC

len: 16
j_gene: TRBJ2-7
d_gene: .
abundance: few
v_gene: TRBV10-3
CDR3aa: CAISESRGLEGYEQYF
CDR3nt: TGTGCCATCAGTGAGTCTCGAGGGTTGGAGGGCTACGAGCAGTACTTC

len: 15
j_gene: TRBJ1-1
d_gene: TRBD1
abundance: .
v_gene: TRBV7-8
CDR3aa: CASSVTGSGGTEAFF
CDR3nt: TGTGCCAGCAGCGTGACAGGGTCGGGTGGCACTGAAGCTTTCTTT

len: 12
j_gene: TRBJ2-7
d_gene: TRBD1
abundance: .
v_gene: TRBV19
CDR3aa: CARRTGDYEQYF
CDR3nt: TGTGCCCGGAGGACAGGGGACTACGAGCAGTACTTC

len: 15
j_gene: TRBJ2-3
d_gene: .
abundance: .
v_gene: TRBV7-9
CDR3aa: CASSSGQFGTDTQYF
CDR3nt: TGTGCCAGCAGCTCCGGACAGTTTGGCACAGATACGCAGTATTTT

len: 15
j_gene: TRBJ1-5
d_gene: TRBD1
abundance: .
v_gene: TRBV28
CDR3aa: CASSRPGTGNQPQHF
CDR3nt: TGTGCCAGCAGCCGTCCCGGGACAGGAAATCAGCCCCAGCATTTT

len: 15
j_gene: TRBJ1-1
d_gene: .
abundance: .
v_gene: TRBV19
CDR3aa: CASSILVRENTEAFF
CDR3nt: TGTGCCAGTAGTATCTTAGTGCGGGAGAACACTGAAGCTTTCTTT

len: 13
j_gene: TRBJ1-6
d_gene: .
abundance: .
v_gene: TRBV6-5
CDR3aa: CASSYVGNSPLHF
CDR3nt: TGTGCCAGCAGTTACGTCGGTAATTCACCCCTCCACTTT

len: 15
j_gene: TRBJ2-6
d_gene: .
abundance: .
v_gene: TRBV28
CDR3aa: CASSFDNSGANVLTF
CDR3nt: TGTGCCAGCAGTTTCGACAACTCTGGGGCCAACGTCCTGACTTTC

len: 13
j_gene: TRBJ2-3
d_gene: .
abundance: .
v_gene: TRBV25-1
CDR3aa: CASSEGPTDTQYF
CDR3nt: TGTGCCAGCAGTGAGGGGCCCACAGATACGCAGTATTTT

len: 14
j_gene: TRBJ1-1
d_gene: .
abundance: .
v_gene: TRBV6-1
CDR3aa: CASTSYGRNTEAFF
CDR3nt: TGTGCCAGCACTAGCTATGGGAGGAACACTGAAGCTTTCTTT

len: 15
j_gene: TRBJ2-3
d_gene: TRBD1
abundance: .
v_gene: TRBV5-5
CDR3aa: CASSIHRGSTDTQYF
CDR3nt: TGTGCCAGCAGCATACACAGGGGTAGCACAGATACGCAGTATTTT

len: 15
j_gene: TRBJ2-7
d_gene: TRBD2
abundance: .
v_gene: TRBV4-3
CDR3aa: CASSHGSGLAVEQYF
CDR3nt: TGCGCCAGCAGCCACGGATCTGGACTAGCCGTCGAGCAGTACTTC

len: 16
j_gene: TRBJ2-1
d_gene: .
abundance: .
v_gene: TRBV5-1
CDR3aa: CASSSWTASPYNEQFF
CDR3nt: TGCGCCAGCAGCTCGTGGACCGCTAGCCCCTACAATGAGCAGTTCTTC

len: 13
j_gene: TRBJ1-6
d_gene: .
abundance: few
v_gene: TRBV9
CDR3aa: CASSGTGFSPLHF
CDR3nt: TGTGCCAGCAGCGGTACAGGGTTTTCACCCCTCCACTTT

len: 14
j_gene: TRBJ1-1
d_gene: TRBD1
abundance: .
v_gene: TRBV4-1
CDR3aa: CASSQPTGGAVAFF
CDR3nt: TGCGCCAGCAGCCAACCAACAGGGGGCGCCGTCGCTTTCTTT

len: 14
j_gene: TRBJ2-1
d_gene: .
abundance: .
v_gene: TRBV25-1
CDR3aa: CASNEAGLYNEQFF
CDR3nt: TGTGCCAGCAACGAGGCGGGGCTCTACAATGAGCAGTTCTTC

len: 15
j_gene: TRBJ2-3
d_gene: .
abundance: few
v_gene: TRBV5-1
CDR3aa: CASSPTSPLTDTQYF
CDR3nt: TGCGCCAGCAGCCCAACTAGCCCCCTCACGGATACGCAGTATTTT

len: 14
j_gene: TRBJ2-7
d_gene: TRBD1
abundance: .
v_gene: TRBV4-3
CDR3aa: CASSQWTGDYEQYF
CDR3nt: TGCGCCAGCAGCCAGTGGACAGGGGACTACGAGCAGTACTTC

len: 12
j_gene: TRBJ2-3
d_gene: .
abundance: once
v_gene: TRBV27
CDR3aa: CASSQLTDTQYF
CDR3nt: TGTGCCAGCAGCCAACTCACAGATACGCAGTATTTT

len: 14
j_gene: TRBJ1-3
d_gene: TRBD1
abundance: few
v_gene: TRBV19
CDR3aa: CASTGQGPGSTIYF
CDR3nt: TGTGCCAGTACCGGACAGGGACCCGGCAGCACCATATATTTT

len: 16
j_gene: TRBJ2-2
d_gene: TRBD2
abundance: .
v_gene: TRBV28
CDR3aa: CASSAGLAGGAGELFF
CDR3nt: TGTGCCAGCAGTGCTGGACTAGCGGGTGGGGCCGGGGAGCTGTTTTTT

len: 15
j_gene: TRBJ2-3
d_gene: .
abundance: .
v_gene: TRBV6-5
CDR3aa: CASSYSDTSTDTQYF
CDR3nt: TGTGCCAGCAGTTACTCGGACACAAGCACAGATACGCAGTATTTT

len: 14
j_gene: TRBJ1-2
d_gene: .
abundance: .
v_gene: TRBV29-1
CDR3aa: CSVVTDSSNYGYTF
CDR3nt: TGCAGCGTGGTTACAGACAGCTCTAACTATGGCTACACCTTC

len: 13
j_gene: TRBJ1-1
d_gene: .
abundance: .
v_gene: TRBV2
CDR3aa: CASSVTLNTEAFF
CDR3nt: TGTGCCAGCAGTGTCACTCTGAACACTGAAGCTTTCTTT

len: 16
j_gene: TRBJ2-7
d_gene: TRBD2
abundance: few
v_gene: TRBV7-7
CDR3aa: CASSPEIAGEGSEQYF
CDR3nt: TGTGCTAGCAGCCCCGAAATAGCGGGAGAGGGCTCCGAGCAGTACTTC

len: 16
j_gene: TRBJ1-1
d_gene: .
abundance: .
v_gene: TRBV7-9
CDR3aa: CASSSGATDVNTEAFF
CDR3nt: TGTGCCAGCAGCTCAGGAGCGACAGACGTAAACACTGAAGCTTTCTTT

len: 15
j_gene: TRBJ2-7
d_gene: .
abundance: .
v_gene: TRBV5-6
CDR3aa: CASSGESGILDEQYF
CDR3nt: TGTGCCAGCAGCGGCGAGTCGGGAATATTGGACGAGCAGTACTTC

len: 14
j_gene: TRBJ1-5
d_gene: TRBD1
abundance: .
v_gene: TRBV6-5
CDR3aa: CASRETGGGQPQHF
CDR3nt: TGTGCCAGCAGGGAAACAGGGGGCGGCCAGCCCCAGCATTTT

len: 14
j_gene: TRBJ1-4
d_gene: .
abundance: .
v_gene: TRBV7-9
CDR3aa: CSSSLVTGERKLFF
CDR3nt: TGTTCCAGCAGCTTAGTAACGGGGGAGAGAAAACTGTTTTTT

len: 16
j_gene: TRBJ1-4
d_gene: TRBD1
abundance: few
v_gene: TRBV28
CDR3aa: CASSEGARATNEKLFF
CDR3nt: TGTGCCAGCAGTGAGGGGGCAAGGGCAACTAATGAAAAACTGTTTTTT

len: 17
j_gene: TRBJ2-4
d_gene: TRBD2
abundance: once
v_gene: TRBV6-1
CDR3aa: CASSATSGVLAKNIQYF
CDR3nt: TGTGCCAGCAGTGCCACTAGCGGGGTCCTGGCCAAAAACATTCAGTACTTC

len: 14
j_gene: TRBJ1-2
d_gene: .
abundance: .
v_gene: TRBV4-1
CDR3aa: CASSQGQANYGYTF
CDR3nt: TGCGCCAGCAGCCAGGGGCAGGCCAACTATGGCTACACCTTC

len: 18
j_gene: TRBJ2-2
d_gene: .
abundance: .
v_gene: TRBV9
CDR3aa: CASSSLGGTGLAGGELFF
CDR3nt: TGTGCCAGCAGCTCCCTAGGGGGGACAGGGCTAGCGGGCGGGGAGCTGTTTTTT

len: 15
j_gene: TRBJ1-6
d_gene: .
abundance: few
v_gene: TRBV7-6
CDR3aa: CASSSSGGTDSPLHF
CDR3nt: TGTGCCAGCAGCTCCTCCGGGGGTACGGATTCACCCCTCCACTTT

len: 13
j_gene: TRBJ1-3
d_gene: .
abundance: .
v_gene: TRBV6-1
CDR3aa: CASQGSSGNTIYF
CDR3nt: TGTGCCAGCCAGGGCAGCTCTGGAAACACCATATATTTT

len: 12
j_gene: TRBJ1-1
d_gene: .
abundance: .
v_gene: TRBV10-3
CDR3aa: CANGGPDTEAFF
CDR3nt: TGTGCCAACGGGGGACCCGACACTGAAGCTTTCTTT

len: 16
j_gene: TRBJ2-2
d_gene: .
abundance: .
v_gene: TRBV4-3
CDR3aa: CASSQAIGLTTGELFF
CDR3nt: TGCGCCAGCAGCCAAGCCATCGGACTAACCACCGGGGAGCTGTTTTTT

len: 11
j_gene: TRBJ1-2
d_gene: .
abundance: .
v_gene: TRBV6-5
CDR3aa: CASSTGSGYTF
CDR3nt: TGTGCCAGCTCAACAGGGAGCGGCTACACCTTC

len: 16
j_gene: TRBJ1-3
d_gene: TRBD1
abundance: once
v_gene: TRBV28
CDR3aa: CASSLGQGASGNTIYF
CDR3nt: TGTGCCAGCAGTCTTGGGCAGGGGGCTTCTGGAAACACCATATATTTT

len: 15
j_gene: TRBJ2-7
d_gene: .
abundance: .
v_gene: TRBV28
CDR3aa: CASRTTSFNSYEQYF
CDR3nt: TGTGCCAGCAGGACAACATCCTTCAACTCCTACGAGCAGTACTTC

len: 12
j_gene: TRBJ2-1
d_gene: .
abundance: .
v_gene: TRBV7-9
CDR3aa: CASSSSRIEQFF
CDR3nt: TGTGCCAGCAGCTCCTCTAGAATTGAGCAGTTCTTC

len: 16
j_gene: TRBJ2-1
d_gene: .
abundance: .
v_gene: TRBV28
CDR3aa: CASSPSGERSYNEQFF
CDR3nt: TGTGCCAGCAGCCCCTCGGGCGAGCGGAGCTACAATGAGCAGTTCTTC